Presented here are 32 T cell receptor beta chains from one specimen sequenced in a study of T cell repertoires in cytomegalovirus infection. TCRdb re-called the reads with MiXCR, one entry per CDR3 protein. Among fewer than 550,000 distinct CDR3 sequences, over 9% were seen once, and the ten largest hold 10%. Sequencing input: PBMCs. The receptors originated from a human donor in good health (CMV status not recorded). Some clones in this sample may be carry-over from other donors' samples.

The chain carries TRBV24-1 and TRBJ2-5, with D maybe TRBD2 (7 bases). Germline V gene lookup returns CDR1 KGHDR and CDR2 SFDVKD. The CDR3 has 15 residues. Trimming removed 3 bases at V and 2 bases at J, with 12 bases between. Here the CDR3 DNA reads TGTGCCACCAGTGATCCTAGGGGGGGACAAGAGACCCAGTACTTC. It codes for CATSDPRGGQETQYF.

At least ten counts were recorded for this clonotype. V usage is TRBV7-9 and J usage is TRBJ2-3; D remains unclear. The CDR3 loop spans 14 amino acids. V lost 5 bases and J lost 2, with 11 bases in between. Germline CDR1 reads SEHNR; CDR2 reads FQNEAQ (reference sequence). The CDR3 nucleotides are TGTGCCAGCAGCGCGGACCAAAACACAGATACGCAGTATTTT. Translation: CASSADQNTDTQYF.

This clonotype was counted ten times or more. The chain carries TRBV7-9 and TRBJ2-1; D remains ambiguous. Trimming removed 8 bases at V and 10 bases at J, with 15 bases between. The CDR3 has 12 amino acids. CDR1 and CDR2 from the germline V gene are SEHNR and FQNEAQ (reference sequence). The CDR3 here is CASDAKAEEQFF. CDR3 coding DNA: TGTGCCAGCGACGCAAAGGCGGAGGAGCAGTTCTTC.

About this clonotype: A much larger clone is a single base away; this may be a read error. The J gene is TRBJ1-4, the V gene TRBV5-3; a possible D gene is TRBD1 (6 bases). TRBV5-3 is designated an ORF whose function remains uncertain. The CDR3 consists of 14 residues. CDR3 sequence reads: CASSFAEGGEKLFF. CDR3 DNA: TGTGCCAGCAGCTTTGCCGAGGGGGGTGAAAAACTGTTTTTT.

This clonotype was recorded many times. This CDR3 is CASSRQTGNSPLHF. In nucleotides, the CDR3 is TGTGCCAGCAGTCGACAAACGGGGAATTCACCCCTCCACTTT. This chain connects TRBV28 to TRBJ1-6; D gene unclear. The CDR3 loop spans 14 amino acids. V gave up 5 bases and J gave up 7 bases, with 12 bases separating them. Germline CDR1 and CDR2: MDHEN and SYDVKM.

This clonotype was observed a few times. The chain links TRBV7-9 to TRBJ1-6; 7 nucleotides align to TRBD1. Trimming at V came to 6 bases and at J to 7 bases, leaving 6 bases not matched to a gene. CDR3 size: 14 residues. Germline V gene lookup returns CDR1 SEHNR and CDR2 FQNEAQ (reference sequence). CDR3 sequence (DNA): TGTGCCAGCAGTTTTGACAGGGTAAATTCACCCCTCCACTTT. As protein: CASSFDRVNSPLHF. The full variable domain, in which reference TRBV7-9 and TRBJ1-6 provide the parts outside the CDR3, is DTGVSQNPRHKITKRGQNVTFRCDPISEHNRLYWYRQTLGQGPEFLTYFQNEAQLEKSRLLSDRFSAERPKGSFSTLEIQRTEQGDSAMYLCASSFDRVNSPLHFGNGTRLTVT.

CDR3 residues: CASSLSAERTIYF. CDR3 DNA sequence: TGTGCCAGCAGCTTAAGCGCCGAGCGGACCATATATTTT. The chain recombines TRBV7-9 with TRBJ1-3; no firm D call. Trimming left V 2 bases short and J 10 bases short, with 12 bases between. CDR3 length: 13 residues. CDR1 and CDR2 (germline): SEHNR, FQNEAQ (reference sequence).

This clonotype was seen ten or more times. The chain links TRBV12-3 or TRBV12-4 to TRBJ1-2; D uncertain. The CDR3 spans 11 residues. V lost 8 bases and J lost 7, with 11 bases in between. The CDR3 sequence: CASGGATGYTF. CDR3 nucleotides: TGTGCCAGCGGCGGAGCTACTGGCTACACCTTC.

This clonotype was seen more than once but under ten times. This chain links TRBV2 with TRBJ2-6; the D gene is possibly TRBD1 (6 bases). CDR1 SNHLY and CDR2 FYNNEI come from the germline V gene. V was cut by 8 bases and J by 0 bases, with 11 bases left in between. The CDR3 contains 15 residues. In DNA, the CDR3 is TGTGCCAGCGCCCGGACAGTCTCTGGGGCCAACGTCCTGACTTTC. Translation: CASARTVSGANVLTF.

This clonotype has only a few counts. The rearrangement links TRBV6-1 to TRBJ2-5; D is possibly TRBD2 (5 bases). CDR1 is MNHNS, CDR2 SASEGT, per germline. Trimming took 6 bases from V and 4 from J, leaving 6 bases between them. The CDR3 has 11 amino acids. The CDR3 region has the DNA TGTGCCAGCAGGAGGGCAGAGACCCAGTACTTC. This sequence encodes CASRRAETQYF.

This clonotype occurred many times. The CDR3 loop is CAIHPRGPYSNQPQHF. The CDR3 region has the DNA TGTGCCATTCACCCAAGGGGACCGTATAGCAATCAGCCCCAGCATTTT. The chain recombines TRBV24-1 with TRBJ1-5; TRBD1 is a possible D gene (5 bases). The CDR3 is 16 amino acids. Germline V gives CDR1 KGHDR, CDR2 SFDVKD. With 11 bases removed from V and 0 bases from J, the gap between germline ends came to 19 bases.

With respect to this clonotype: A read error may be the cause here, since a much bigger clone is one base away. Written as DNA, the CDR3 is TGTGCCACCAGTGATTCAGGGAGCTCCTACAATGTGCAGTTCTTC. This encodes CATSDSGSSYNVQFF. V and J are TRBV24-1 and TRBJ2-1; TRBD1 or TRBD2 may be the D gene (5 bases each). The germline gives CDR1 KGHDR, CDR2 SFDVKD. The CDR3 consists of 15 residues.

This clonotype has just a few counts. This sequence joins TRBV2 and TRBJ1-4; no clear D gene. The CDR3 runs 11 residues. CDR1 is SNHLY, CDR2 FYNNEI, per germline. V was pared by 7 bases and J by 8 bases, with 8 bases between. This chain's CDR3 is CASKGEEKLFF. Written as DNA, the CDR3 is TGTGCCAGCAAGGGCGAGGAAAAACTGTTTTTT.

Ten or more counts support this clonotype. The rearrangement joins TRBV29-1 to TRBJ2-7; 9 positions match TRBD2. Germline V gene lookup returns CDR1 SQVTM and CDR2 ANQGSEA. This CDR3 comprises 14 residues. Germline trimming cut 5 bases from V and 0 bases from J; bases unmatched to any gene: 5. CDR3 amino acids: CSVRMRGGSYEQYF. The CDR3 region has the DNA TGCAGCGTTCGAATGCGGGGGGGCTCCTACGAGCAGTACTTC.

This clonotype was counted ten times or more. The V call is TRBV5-5, the J call TRBJ2-1; no definite D call. This CDR3 comprises 15 residues. Germline CDR1 SGHKS, CDR2 YYEKEE (reference sequence). The germline V and J ends were trimmed by 0 bases and 9 bases, with 16 bases remaining between them. CDR3 sequence reads: CASSLGLAGLIEQFF. DNA for the CDR3: TGTGCCAGCAGCTTGGGTCTGGCAGGTTTGATTGAGCAGTTCTTC.

This clonotype was observed many times. The V gene is TRBV7-2, the J gene TRBJ2-7; 8 nucleotides match TRBD1. The CDR3 runs 14 residues. Trimming removed 4 bases from V and 3 bases from J; junction bases left unmatched: 5. CDR1 is SGHTA and CDR2 is FQGNSA in the germline V gene. CDR3 sequence (DNA): TGTGCCAGCAGCTGGGGACAGGAGATCTACGAGCAGTACTTC. It specifies CASSWGQEIYEQYF.

Concerning this clonotype itself: This may come from a read error, since a much larger clone is one base off. This chain links TRBV15 with TRBJ2-1, with TRBD2 identical over 9 bases. With V trimmed by 2 bases and J by 4 bases, 3 bases remained unmatched. The CDR3 sequence is 15 residues long. CDR1 is LNHNV and CDR2 is YYDKDF in the germline V gene (reference sequence). The CDR3 DNA reads as TGTGCCACCAGCAGAATGCTAGCGGGGTACAATGAGCAGTTCTTC. It translates to CATSRMLAGYNEQFF.

This clonotype showed up many times. The chain joins TRBV20-1 to TRBJ2-5; 8 nucleotides match TRBD2. The CDR3 is 16 amino acids. Germline V gives CDR1 DFQATT, CDR2 SNEGSKA (reference sequence). V trimming: 0 bases; J trimming: 3 bases; junction bases outside the gene matches: 9. Written as DNA, the CDR3 is TGCAGTGCTAGAGATGCGGGCGGGGGGCTAGAAGAGACCCAGTACTTC. Its translation: CSARDAGGGLEETQYF.

The V and J genes are TRBV20-1 and TRBJ1-1; 7 nucleotides agree with TRBD1. Germline V CDR1 and CDR2: DFQATT, SNEGSKA (reference sequence). V lost 2 bases, J lost 3 bases, and 12 bases stayed unmatched. CDR3 size: 16 residues. Here the CDR3 reads CSARNRGAPLHTEAFF. CDR3 DNA: TGCAGTGCTAGAAACAGGGGCGCCCCCTTACACACTGAAGCTTTCTTT.

This clonotype was detected ten times or more. This chain connects TRBV20-1 to TRBJ2-2; possible D gene TRBD2, 6 bases. Germline CDR1 and CDR2: DFQATT and SNEGSKA (reference sequence). The CDR3 is 16 residues long. Trimming removed 6 bases at V and 1 base at J, with 18 bases between. CDR3 sequence reads: CSAREEWRENTGELFF. The CDR3, as DNA: TGCAGTGCCCGAGAGGAATGGCGGGAGAACACCGGGGAGCTGTTTTTT.

In this sample, this clonotype turned up a few times. This sequence joins TRBV12-5 and TRBJ1-2; the D is unclear. V was pared by 4 bases and J by 10 bases, with 10 bases between. The germline gives CDR1 LGHNT, CDR2 FRNRAP. The CDR3 is 11 residues long. CDR3 DNA sequence: TGTGCTAGTGGTTATGGACGCGCCTACACCTTC. It yields the protein CASGYGRAYTF.

This clonotype was seen at least ten times. This sequence joins TRBV7-9 and TRBJ2-7, with 11 bases lining up with TRBD2. The CDR3 consists of 14 residues. The V gene's germline CDR1 is SEHNR and CDR2 FQNEAQ (reference sequence). Trimming removed 5 bases from V and 7 bases from J; junction bases left unmatched: 7. CDR3 in amino acids: CASSVTSGAREQYF. The DNA for the CDR3 is TGTGCCAGCAGCGTGACTAGCGGGGCTAGAGAGCAGTACTTC.

This clonotype was detected many times. V and J are TRBV11-2 and TRBJ1-4, with D maybe TRBD1 (5 bases). Germline V lookup: CDR1 SGHAT, CDR2 FQNNGV. V lost 2 bases to trimming and J lost 9 bases, with 16 bases between them. The CDR3 extends over 15 amino acids. Written as DNA, the CDR3 is TGTGCCAGCAGCTTACCAGGGACCGTTCGGAAAAAACTGTTTTTT. This encodes CASSLPGTVRKKLFF.

In its sample, this clonotype was seen many times. The V and J genes are TRBV6-1 and TRBJ1-2, with D tentatively TRBD1 (5 bases). Looked up from germline, CDR1 is MNHNS and CDR2 is SASEGT. Trimming shortened V by 3 bases and J by 7 bases, and 9 bases separated the two germline ends. The CDR3 has 12 residues. CDR3: CASSDRVAGYTF. As DNA, the CDR3 is TGTGCCAGCAGTGACAGGGTGGCTGGCTACACCTTC.

At least ten counts were recorded for this clonotype. V usage is TRBV29-1 and J usage is TRBJ1-1; D call uncertain. V was cut by 7 bases and J by 4 bases, with 16 bases left in between. The CDR3 spans 13 residues. Germline CDR1 SQVTM, CDR2 ANQGSEA. CDR3 amino acids: CSGDGPLSTEAFF. The CDR3 DNA is TGCAGCGGCGACGGGCCCTTGAGCACTGAAGCTTTCTTT.

This clonotype was counted ten times or more. The gene calls are TRBV18 and TRBJ2-1; no reliable D call. Trimming stripped 2 bases from V and 0 bases from J, with 11 bases between. The CDR3 contains 16 residues. CDR1 is KGHSH, CDR2 LQKENI, per germline. This CDR3 is CASSPSSLSSYNEQFF. In DNA, the CDR3 is TGTGCCAGCTCACCAAGTAGCCTAAGCTCCTACAATGAGCAGTTCTTC.

This clonotype was seen many times. The chain is built from TRBV12-3 or TRBV12-4 and TRBJ1-5, with D perhaps TRBD1 (5 bases). The V end was cut by 3 bases, the J end by 4 bases, with 13 bases between. This CDR3 spans 15 amino acids. The CDR3 loop is CASSFRAGGNQPQHF. CDR3 nucleotides: TGTGCCAGCAGTTTCCGGGCCGGGGGGAATCAGCCCCAGCATTTT.

V usage is TRBV28 and J usage is TRBJ2-1, with D possibly TRBD2 on 6 matching bases. Germline assignment: CDR1 MDHEN and CDR2 SYDVKM. The germline V and J ends were trimmed by 3 bases and 3 bases, with 12 bases remaining between them. The CDR3 runs 15 residues. The CDR3 region has the DNA TGTGCCAGCAGTTTGGTCGGGGGAGGCTACAATGAGCAGTTCTTC. It is translated as CASSLVGGGYNEQFF.

The chain carries TRBV5-5 and TRBJ2-3; 8 bases are a match to TRBD2. This CDR3 is built from 16 residues. V lost 1 base and J lost 3; bases outside the gene matches: 7. From germline, CDR1 is SGHKS and CDR2 YYEKEE (reference sequence). For the CDR3, the DNA is TGTGCCAGCAGCTTGACGGGAGGGCAGTGGACAGATACGCAGTATTTT. Translation: CASSLTGGQWTDTQYF. Looking up the rest from reference TRBV5-5 and TRBJ2-3 gives the full variable domain: DAGVTQSPTHLIKTRGQQVTLRCSPISGHKSVSWYQQVLGQGPQFIFQYYEKEERGRGNFPDRFSARQFPNYSSELNVNALLLGDSALYLCASSLTGGQWTDTQYFGPGTRLTVL.

This clonotype was found many times. V usage is TRBV7-9 and J usage is TRBJ2-5; 7 positions agree with TRBD2. The germline CDR1 and CDR2 sequences are SEHNR and FQNEAQ (reference sequence). The CDR3 covers 13 residues. The junction had 6 bases not matched to a gene; V was cut back by 4 bases and J by 7 bases. The CDR3 region has the DNA TGTGCCAGCAGCTCCCGCTCGGGGGGGACCCAGTACTTC. Translating it yields CASSSRSGGTQYF.

This clonotype was picked up many times. The chain has TRBV28 and TRBJ2-7, with TRBD2 identical over 8 bases. The CDR3 covers 16 residues. The germline gives CDR1 MDHEN, CDR2 SYDVKM. V shed 5 bases, J shed 3 bases, and the junction held 12 bases outside the gene matches. The CDR3 DNA is TGTGCCAGCAGTCCAAGGACTAGCAGAAGTTACTACGAGCAGTACTTC. Its protein is CASSPRTSRSYYEQYF.

This clonotype was observed many times. The chain employs TRBV7-2 and TRBJ1-3, with a possible D match to TRBD1 (6 bases). V was cut by 5 bases and J by 2 bases, with 10 bases left in between. The germline CDR1 and CDR2 sequences are SGHTA and FQGNSA. This CDR3 contains 14 residues. DNA of the CDR3: TGTGCCAGCAGCGATAACAGGGCTGGAAACACCATATATTTT. This gives the protein CASSDNRAGNTIYF.